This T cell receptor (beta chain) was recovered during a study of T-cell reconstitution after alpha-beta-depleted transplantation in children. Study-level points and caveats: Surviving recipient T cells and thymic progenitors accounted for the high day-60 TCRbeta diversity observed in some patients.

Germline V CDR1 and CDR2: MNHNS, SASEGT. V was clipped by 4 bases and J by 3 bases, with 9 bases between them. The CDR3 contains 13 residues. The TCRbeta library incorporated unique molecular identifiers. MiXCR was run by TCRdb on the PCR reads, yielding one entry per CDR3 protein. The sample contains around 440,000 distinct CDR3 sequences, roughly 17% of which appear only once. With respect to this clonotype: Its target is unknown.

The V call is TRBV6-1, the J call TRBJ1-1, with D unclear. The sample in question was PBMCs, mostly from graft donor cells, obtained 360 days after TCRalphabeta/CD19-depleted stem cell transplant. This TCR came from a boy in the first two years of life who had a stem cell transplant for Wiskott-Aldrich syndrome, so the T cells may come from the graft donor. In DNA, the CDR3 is TGTGCCAGCAGTGTGCTCGCTGACACTGAAGCTTTCTTT. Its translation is CASSVLADTEAFF.